This TCR beta chain was sequenced during a study of blood T cell repertoires in COVID-19. Study as a whole: The United States, Italy and Spain supplied acute and convalescent COVID-19 samples.

In the authors' methods: Researchers report that nucleated cell counts were estimated from reference gene primer amplification. Repertoires were generated with immunoSEQ multiplex PCR, while TCRdb's copy carries only in-frame clones and drops some. D and trimming come from the DNA, and the V and J calls and clone size come from that table. The top ten clones hold about 8% of a sample with around 230,000 clones, 81% of them seen once. V lost 4 bases to trimming and J lost 0 bases, with 16 bases between them. This CDR3 spans 17 amino acids. The TCR sequence derives from a woman of 80 years or more with acute or convalescent COVID-19. The specimen was peripheral blood. This chain links TRBV23-1 with TRBJ1-3; possible D gene TRBD1, 5 bases. TRBV23-1 is flagged as an ORF with uncertain function. CDR3 protein: CASSRSGQTPSGNTIYF. CDR3 DNA sequence: TGCGCCAGCAGTCGGTCAGGGCAAACCCCCTCTGGAAACACCATATATTTT.